This record concerns one TCR beta chain sequence. No antigen is known for it. Reanalyzing the 5' RACE reads, TCRdb keeps one entry per CDR3 protein, without DNA. This sample's clone table lists some 150,000 distinct CDR3 sequences. The record originates from a study of T cells expressing NK-cell markers. About the research overall: Seven of the eight sequenced donors were classified as HCMV-seropositive, and one was classified as seronegative.

CDR1 and CDR2 (germline): LGHNA, YSLEER. The CDR3 runs to 16 residues. Study observations and caveats: Unclear, still, was the HCMV specificity of the expanded NKG2C+ T cell clones.

This clonotype was obtained from a man between 18 and 29 years old in good health. The V call is TRBV4-3, the J call TRBJ2-7. The sequencing input was blood T cells: a sorted CD56 or NKG2C T cell subset, CD4+ or CD8+ T cells, or bulk PBMC T cells (not recorded which). Here the CDR3 reads CASSLSVAYTAYEQYF.